The next 3 T cell receptor beta chains were all read from a single sample in a study of CD8+ T cells in alopecia areata (dated by TCRdb to between 2018 and 2020). Library generation was performed with the immunoSEQ multiplex PCR assay. RNA was extracted from all samples and reverse transcribed into cDNA as template for TCR sequencing. Drawn from immuneACCESS, this table holds only the in-frame rearrangements with V and J called that TCRdb kept. Clones are partly lost; checked studies trace under half to an unresolved V gene and leave the rest unexplained. Across this sample there are 98,000 or so clones, with 55% to 70% seen only once. The top ten hold 20% to 30% of the sample. The specimen sequenced was NKG2D-low CD8+ T cells sorted from blood. The sample's cell subset or site label is to be understood as: sorted CD8+ NKG2D-low blood T cells. The receptor set was obtained from a human donor with alopecia areata.

V and J are TRBV28 and TRBJ2-7, with D unresolved. The ends were cut back, 3 bases at V and 4 bases at J, with 13 bases in the middle. CDR1 MDHEN and CDR2 SYDVKM come from the germline V gene. The CDR3 is 14 residues long. The CDR3 nucleotides read TGTGCCAGCAGTTTTCGGCCAGAGCGATACGAGCAGTACTTC. Translation gives CASSFRPERYEQYF.

This clone was picked up one time. The chain couples TRBV28 to TRBJ1-2, with D unresolved. This CDR3 has 14 amino acids. The germline CDR1 and CDR2 sequences are MDHEN and SYDVKM. V was cut by 5 bases and J by 8 bases, with 18 bases left in between. The CDR3 DNA is TGTGCCAGCAGTCCTATTTTCGCCTTGGGAGGCTACACCTTC. It encodes CASSPIFALGGYTF.

This chain uses TRBV28 with TRBJ1-2, with D unresolved. The CDR3 has 13 amino acids. Germline CDR1 reads MDHEN; CDR2 reads SYDVKM. V was trimmed by 0 bases and J by 3 bases, leaving 5 bases between them. This CDR3 is CASSLWGDYGYTF. Written as DNA, the CDR3 is TGTGCCAGCAGTTTATGGGGAGACTATGGCTACACCTTC.